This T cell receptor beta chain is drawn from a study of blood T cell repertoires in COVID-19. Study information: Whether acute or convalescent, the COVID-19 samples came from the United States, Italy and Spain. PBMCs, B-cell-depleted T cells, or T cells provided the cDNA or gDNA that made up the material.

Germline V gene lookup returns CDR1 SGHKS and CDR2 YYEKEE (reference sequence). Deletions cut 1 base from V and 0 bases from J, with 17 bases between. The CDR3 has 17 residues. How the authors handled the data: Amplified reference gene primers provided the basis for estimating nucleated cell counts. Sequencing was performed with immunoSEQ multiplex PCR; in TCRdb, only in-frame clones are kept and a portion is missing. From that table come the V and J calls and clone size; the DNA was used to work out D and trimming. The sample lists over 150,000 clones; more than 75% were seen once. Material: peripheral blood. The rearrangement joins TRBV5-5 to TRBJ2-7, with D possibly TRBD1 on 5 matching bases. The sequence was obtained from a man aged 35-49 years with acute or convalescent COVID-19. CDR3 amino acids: CASSLHLAWGHSYEQYF. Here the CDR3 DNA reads TGTGCCAGCAGCTTGCATCTGGCTTGGGGCCACTCCTACGAGCAGTACTTC.